A selection of T cell receptor beta chains follows, all from one sample in a study of blood T cells in healthy people across ages. TCRdb reprocessed the 5' RACE reads with MiXCR, giving one entry per CDR3 protein. The sample lists about 1.8 million distinct CDR3 sequences, around 48% occurring once. Sequencing was done on a sample of blood. The source of these receptors is a woman aged 40 to 50 in good health. CDR3s leave out the opening cysteine and the closing phenylalanine or tryptophan. The listing skips clone size in some rows; elsewhere it reads once, few, many or a size class.

v_call: TRBV24-1; clone_size: NA; j_call: TRBJ2-3; cdr3_aa: ATSDRTSGLTDTQY
v_call: TRBV20-1; clone_size: many; j_call: TRBJ1-2; cdr3_aa: SASNDAYT
v_call: TRBV12-3/TRBV12-4; clone_size: NA; j_call: TRBJ2-1; cdr3_aa: AGSLGSDYNEQF
v_call: TRBV20-1; clone_size: NA; j_call: TRBJ1-2; cdr3_aa: SARVIRQPNYGYT
v_call: TRBV25-1; clone_size: NA; j_call: TRBJ1-5; cdr3_aa: ASSEGTGTGQPQH
v_call: TRBV29-1; clone_size: NA; j_call: TRBJ2-3; cdr3_aa: SVVEDTQY
v_call: TRBV6-2/TRBV6-3; clone_size: NA; j_call: TRBJ2-1; cdr3_aa: ASRPGTVHSYEQF
v_call: TRBV7-2; clone_size: NA; j_call: NA; cdr3_aa: ASSLLGWSLETQY
v_call: TRBV7-2; clone_size: NA; j_call: TRBJ1-1; cdr3_aa: ASSLVGGQSLEAF
v_call: TRBV29-1; clone_size: once; j_call: TRBJ2-5; cdr3_aa: SVFEQGARNEQY
v_call: TRBV5-1; clone_size: NA; j_call: TRBJ2-1; cdr3_aa: ASSPGGASSHNEQF
v_call: TRBV28; clone_size: few; j_call: TRBJ2-7; cdr3_aa: ASRLDRAYEQY
v_call: TRBV6-5; clone_size: NA; j_call: TRBJ1-4; cdr3_aa: ASSLYPGPNEKLF
v_call: TRBV6-5; clone_size: NA; j_call: TRBJ1-6; cdr3_aa: ASSYGDRMDSPLH
v_call: TRBV6-5; clone_size: few; j_call: TRBJ1-4; cdr3_aa: ASRKDRDWEKLF
v_call: TRBV12-3/TRBV12-4; clone_size: NA; j_call: TRBJ1-6; cdr3_aa: ASRSRWNSPLH
v_call: TRBV18; clone_size: NA; j_call: TRBJ1-2; cdr3_aa: ASSPKGQGSGYT
v_call: TRBV25-1; clone_size: NA; j_call: TRBJ1-2; cdr3_aa: ATQGARVYGYT
v_call: TRBV4-3; clone_size: NA; j_call: TRBJ1-2; cdr3_aa: ASSRLQGDYGYT
v_call: TRBV7-2; clone_size: NA; j_call: TRBJ2-7; cdr3_aa: ASSLVGQAFYEQY
v_call: TRBV7-2; clone_size: few; j_call: TRBJ2-5; cdr3_aa: ASSLWGLLQETQY
v_call: TRBV5-6; clone_size: NA; j_call: TRBJ2-5; cdr3_aa: ASSYPAGGQETQY
v_call: TRBV25-1; clone_size: NA; j_call: TRBJ2-3; cdr3_aa: ASSEARLAGGLTDTQY
v_call: TRBV18; clone_size: few; j_call: TRBJ2-4; cdr3_aa: ASSPPTGQAKNIQY
v_call: TRBV2; clone_size: NA; j_call: TRBJ2-3; cdr3_aa: ASSDVGGGARDTQY
v_call: TRBV5-1; clone_size: few; j_call: TRBJ1-6; cdr3_aa: ASSSGTGMSYNSPLH
v_call: TRBV24-1; clone_size: NA; j_call: TRBJ2-1; cdr3_aa: ATSDSPGTGGLSYNEQF
v_call: TRBV29-1; clone_size: few; j_call: TRBJ1-2; cdr3_aa: SVEAAGRGYT
v_call: TRBV27; clone_size: few; j_call: TRBJ1-4; cdr3_aa: ASSFDSVATNEKLF
v_call: TRBV29-1; clone_size: NA; j_call: TRBJ2-2; cdr3_aa: SVDGGRTGELF
v_call: TRBV12-3/TRBV12-4; clone_size: NA; j_call: TRBJ1-4; cdr3_aa: ASSSWGDNEKLF
v_call: TRBV9; clone_size: NA; j_call: TRBJ2-5; cdr3_aa: ASSATGAAQETQY
v_call: TRBV5-6; clone_size: once; j_call: TRBJ2-7; cdr3_aa: ASSLDPASSYEQY
v_call: TRBV25-1; clone_size: few; j_call: TRBJ2-7; cdr3_aa: ASRDTGRNYEQY
v_call: TRBV24-1; clone_size: NA; j_call: TRBJ2-1; cdr3_aa: ATSALGGDINEQF
v_call: TRBV27; clone_size: NA; j_call: TRBJ2-5; cdr3_aa: ASWGHETQY
v_call: TRBV7-2; clone_size: NA; j_call: TRBJ1-1; cdr3_aa: ASSFIGNTEAF
v_call: TRBV29-1; clone_size: few; j_call: TRBJ2-5; cdr3_aa: SALTSASHETQY
v_call: TRBV6-6; clone_size: NA; j_call: TRBJ1-2; cdr3_aa: ASRIDRDLPYGYT
v_call: TRBV3-1; clone_size: NA; j_call: TRBJ2-3; cdr3_aa: ASSRGSLTDTQY
v_call: TRBV20-1; clone_size: once; j_call: TRBJ1-2; cdr3_aa: SAGSEGIYGYT
v_call: TRBV20-1; clone_size: NA; j_call: TRBJ2-3; cdr3_aa: SATGLAGSTDTQY
v_call: TRBV29-1; clone_size: few; j_call: TRBJ2-1; cdr3_aa: SATPGQPYNEQF
v_call: TRBV2; clone_size: few; j_call: TRBJ2-7; cdr3_aa: ASSVGRNYEQY
v_call: TRBV5-1; clone_size: NA; j_call: NA; cdr3_aa: ASSLEDATYEQY
v_call: TRBV6-5; clone_size: few; j_call: TRBJ2-5; cdr3_aa: ASSLQSIGTQY
v_call: TRBV28; clone_size: NA; j_call: TRBJ2-7; cdr3_aa: ASSVPGVRYEQY
v_call: TRBV5-1; clone_size: few; j_call: TRBJ2-1; cdr3_aa: ASSLTIRGPVNEQF
v_call: TRBV20-1; clone_size: NA; j_call: TRBJ2-5; cdr3_aa: SARDRVGYETQY
v_call: TRBV20-1; clone_size: few; j_call: TRBJ2-3; cdr3_aa: SARRNGPDTQY
v_call: TRBV29-1; clone_size: NA; j_call: TRBJ2-7; cdr3_aa: SVELGGPYEQY